A selection of T cell receptor beta chains follows, all from one sample in a study of immune evolution from preneoplasia to lung adenocarcinoma. Repertoires were generated with immunoSEQ multiplex PCR, while TCRdb's copy carries only in-frame clones and drops some. The data show a few thousand clones, around four fifths seen once. The material sequenced was FFPE adjacent normal lung tissue. These receptors originate from a donor older than 65 with lung adenocarcinoma. Each CDR3 is given without its conserved first and last residue. Not every row has a clone size; where given, it reads once, few, many or a size class.

CDR3aa | abundance | j_gene | v_gene
ASSEAWAGRVTGNTIY | . | TRBJ1-3 | TRBV6-1
ASSLRLAGERETQY | . | TRBJ2-5 | TRBV4-1
SVAASGTYNEQF | . | TRBJ2-1 | TRBV29-1
ASRSNTGELF | . | TRBJ2-2 | TRBV7-8
AISDRVGVTGELF | . | TRBJ2-2 | TRBV10-3
ASSSQAARGLKNTEAF | . | TRBJ1-1 | TRBV28
ASSYSLDRTYGYT | once | TRBJ1-2 | TRBV6-5
ASSPFGGAPGYT | . | TRBJ1-2 | TRBV2
ASATGNEQF | once | TRBJ2-1 | TRBV5-1
ASRKTGAGNTIY | . | TRBJ1-3 | TRBV6-5
ASSSMGDYGYT | few | TRBJ1-2 | TRBV18
ASSQGGSPSYEQY | once | TRBJ2-7 | TRBV4-1
ASRLSSGTNTGELF | . | TRBJ2-2 | TRBV28
ASSVGSGDSEQF | large | TRBJ2-1 | TRBV9
ASSRTGDSYEQY | . | TRBJ2-7 | TRBV18
SVVAGSSYEQY | . | TRBJ2-7 | TRBV29-1
ASSLRAVGLNTEAF | . | TRBJ1-1 | TRBV5-5
ASKRPSPDEKLF | once | TRBJ1-4 | TRBV25-1
ASSLNLLYEQY | . | TRBJ2-7 | TRBV5-6
ASSKTSGGGVSETQY | . | TRBJ2-5 | TRBV25-1
SAQRGQAYGYT | few | TRBJ1-2 | TRBV29-1
ATSRGGQGGSDYGYT | . | TRBJ1-2 | TRBV15
ASSFRGNTEAF | . | TRBJ1-1 | TRBV7-3
ASSPGATMNTEAF | . | TRBJ1-1 | TRBV7-9
ASSLYRGTEAF | . | TRBJ1-1 | TRBV27
ASSLGVTKYEQY | . | TRBJ2-7 | TRBV11-2
ASSADRVGTQY | . | TRBJ2-5 | TRBV6-7
ASSDGQGLNEQY | few | TRBJ2-7 | TRBV9
ASSDPTRTHTEAF | . | TRBJ1-1 | TRBV25-1
ASSDRKTRGRETQY | . | TRBJ2-5 | TRBV2
ASSQDRGQPQH | . | TRBJ1-5 | TRBV4-1
ASSLGSRRDQPQH | . | TRBJ1-5 | TRBV28
ASSVSYEQY | . | TRBJ2-7 | TRBV6-6
ASSPAYRGPEAF | . | TRBJ1-1 | TRBV9
SALGNEQF | . | TRBJ2-1 | TRBV20-1
ASGPSDTLLSNQPQH | . | TRBJ1-5 | TRBV4-1
ASSLSRSTDTQY | . | TRBJ2-3 | TRBV27
ASSVETSGNTIY | . | TRBJ1-3 | TRBV9
ASSALSDTQY | few | TRBJ2-3 | TRBV19
ASSLSQGRGDEQY | . | TRBJ2-7 | TRBV28
ASSPWGQGYTGELF | . | TRBJ2-2 | TRBV5-1
ASSLTRDSYEQY | few | TRBJ2-7 | TRBV18
AWSVTGDTEAF | . | TRBJ1-1 | TRBV30
ATSRDRYGTDTQY | . | TRBJ2-3 | TRBV15
ASSLTQETQY | few | TRBJ2-5 | TRBV7-2